The present T cell receptor (beta chain) was sequenced within a study of T cell responses to AZD1222 COVID-19 vaccine. About the research overall: Second doses were pooled across both intervals (about 4 or about 12 weeks).

CDR3 length: 15 amino acids. Germline trimming cut 9 bases from V and 5 bases from J; bases unmatched to any gene: 14. Germline CDR1 and CDR2: SNHLY and FYNNEI. This table comes from immunoSEQ multiplex PCR, and its TCRdb copy is limited to in-frame clones, with some not included. The sample lists some 120,000 clones, around nine tenths occurring once. Study-wide points: No day 14 peak samples; only post-peak repertoires were characterized. Donors were largely white British and mainly female; clonal diversity was possibly underestimated. Spike regions recognized by vaccine-associated CD4 TCRs spanned the protein, led by 160-218 and 743-854.

A word on this clone: Its antigen remains unidentified.

V is TRBV2 and J is TRBJ1-1; 8 bases fit TRBD1. This TCR derives from an adult in good health. Material: peripheral blood, obtained on day 0 of AZD1222 vaccination. CDR3 sequence (DNA): TGTGCCAGATCCATAACCTCACAGGGGGGAACTGAAGCTTTCTTT. This codes for CARSITSQGGTEAFF.